The 28 T cell receptor beta chains below all came from one sample that was sequenced in a study of T cell changes during pregnancy in multiple sclerosis. The method was immunoSEQ multiplex PCR; TCRdb's version includes in-frame clones alone and lacks a portion of them. In the table there are tens of thousands of clones, 85% to 95% of which are singletons. The specimen comprised CD4+ T cells from peripheral blood mononuclear cells, sampled in the third trimester of pregnancy. Receptors originate from a female donor in good health, enrolled as a control in a pregnancy study.

V gene TRBV5-8 combines with J gene TRBJ2-5; TRBD2 matches 12 bases. V gave up 2 bases and J gave up 4 bases; unmatched junction bases: 6. Germline V gene sequence: CDR1 SGHTS, CDR2 YDEGEE. The CDR3 totals 16 residues. The CDR3 nucleotides read TGTGCCAGCAGCTTCAGACTAGCGGGGGCCCGAGAGACCCAGTACTTC. Translated, it gives CASSFRLAGARETQYF. The variable domain in full, completed from reference TRBV5-8 and TRBJ2-5, reads EAGVTQSPTHLIKTRGQQATLRCSPISGHTSVYWYQQALGLGLQFLLWYDEGEERNRGNFPPRFSGRQFPNYSSELNVNALELEDSALYLCASSFRLAGARETQYFGPGTRLLVL.

V usage is TRBV7-2 and J usage is TRBJ1-6; D uncertain. Germline V gene data show CDR1 as SGHTA and CDR2 as FQGNSA. This CDR3 comprises 11 residues. Trimming shortened V by 5 bases and J by 7 bases, and 3 bases separated the two germline ends. CDR3 DNA: TGTGCCAGCAGCCAGAATTCACCCCTCCACTTT. The encoded protein is CASSQNSPLHF.

V is TRBV7-2 and J is TRBJ1-2; D perhaps matches TRBD1 (5 bases). V lost 6 bases to trimming and J lost 2 bases, with 16 bases between them. In germline, CDR1 is SGHTA, CDR2 FQGNSA. CDR3 length: 15 residues. The CDR3 here is CASRYSKGQNYGYTF. CDR3 bases: TGTGCCAGCAGATATAGTAAGGGGCAAAACTATGGCTACACCTTC.

This chain joins TRBV5-5 and TRBJ1-4, with D perhaps matching TRBD1 (6 bases). V was trimmed by 2 bases and J by 4 bases, leaving 15 bases between them. The CDR3 is 16 amino acids. Germline V gene lookup returns CDR1 SGHKS and CDR2 YYEKEE (reference sequence). Here the CDR3 DNA reads TGTGCCAGCAGCTTATTCCCTGGACAGCTTAATGAAAAACTGTTTTTT. This encodes CASSLFPGQLNEKLFF.

V and J are TRBV18 and TRBJ2-1, with D unclear. With 2 bases removed from V and 0 bases from J, the gap between germline ends came to 14 bases. This CDR3 spans 17 amino acids. CDR1 KGHSH and CDR2 LQKENI come from the germline V gene. The CDR3 DNA sequence: TGTGCCAGCTCACCAGATGCCTTGCCGAGCTCCTACAATGAGCAGTTCTTC. Residues: CASSPDALPSSYNEQFF.

This clone was found once. This chain links TRBV9 with TRBJ1-4; D ambiguous. This CDR3 has 12 residues. V was pared by 3 bases and J by 14 bases, with 14 bases between. The V gene's germline CDR1 is SGDLS and CDR2 YYNGEE. The CDR3 region has the DNA TGTGCCAGCAGCGGGGAGGGAGCGAATCTGTTTTTT. Translating it yields CASSGEGANLFF.

The table lists this clone with a count of one. The rearrangement links TRBV2 to TRBJ2-7; D is unclear. The V end lost 6 bases, the J end lost 7 bases, and 22 bases lay between the germline ends. CDR3 length: 15 residues. Germline V gives CDR1 SNHLY, CDR2 FYNNEI. The CDR3, as DNA: TGTGCCAGCAGCCGCCCCGGCACAGTCCGTAAAGAGCAGTACTTC. Protein sequence: CASSRPGTVRKEQYF. Full variable domain (outside the CDR3, taken from reference TRBV2 and TRBJ2-7): EPEVTQTPSHQVTQMGQEVILRCVPISNHLYFYWYRQILGQKVEFLVSFYNNEISEKSEIFDDQFSVERPDGSNFTLKIRSTKLEDSAMYFCASSRPGTVRKEQYFGPGTRLTVT.

This rearrangement joins TRBV6-5 to TRBJ1-2; D perhaps matches TRBD1 (6 bases). The CDR3 sequence is 15 residues long. Germline CDR1 and CDR2: MNHEY and SVGAGI. The germline V and J ends were trimmed by 4 bases and 4 bases, with 16 bases remaining between them. CDR3 amino acids: CASSSPGHTIYGYTF. Written as DNA, the CDR3 is TGTGCCAGCAGTTCCCCGGGACATACAATCTATGGCTACACCTTC.

V gene TRBV9 combines with J gene TRBJ2-1; 9 bases align to TRBD2. V was pared by 6 bases and J by 9 bases, with 16 bases of the junction left unmatched. Per germline, CDR1 SGDLS and CDR2 YYNGEE. The CDR3 covers 16 residues. The DNA for the CDR3 is TGTGCCAGCAAGGAGGGCGGCGGACTAGCGTCGAGTGAGCAGTTCTTC. Its translation: CASKEGGGLASSEQFF.

This chain links TRBV28 with TRBJ1-1, with D possibly being TRBD1 (5 bases). Per the germline V gene, CDR1 is MDHEN and CDR2 is SYDVKM. V dropped 7 bases and J dropped 4 bases, with 16 bases sitting between them. The CDR3 has 14 amino acids. This chain's CDR3 is CASTLTETVTEAFF. In nucleotides, the CDR3 is TGTGCCAGCACCCTGACAGAAACGGTCACTGAAGCTTTCTTT. Full variable domain (rest looked up from reference TRBV28 and TRBJ1-1): DVKVTQSSRYLVKRTGEKVFLECVQDMDHENMFWYRQDPGLGLRLIYFSYDVKMKEKGDIPEGYSVSREKKERFSLILESASTNQTSMYLCASTLTETVTEAFFGQGTRLTVV.

The rearrangement links TRBV7-6 to TRBJ1-1; D is unresolved. Germline assignment: CDR1 SGHVS and CDR2 FNYEAQ. V was clipped by 1 base and J by 3 bases, with 6 bases between them. There are 13 residues in the CDR3. The CDR3 DNA is TGTGCCAGCAGCTTAGAGAGGGACACTGAAGCTTTCTTT. It is translated as CASSLERDTEAFF.

V usage is TRBV5-8 and J usage is TRBJ1-6; TRBD1 matches at 8 bases. Germline trimming cut 2 bases from V and 7 bases from J; bases unmatched to any gene: 2. From germline, CDR1 is SGHTS and CDR2 YDEGEE. The CDR3 consists of 14 residues. The CDR3 DNA reads as TGTGCCAGCAGCTTAGGACAGGGAAATTCACCCCTCCACTTT. It encodes CASSLGQGNSPLHF.

The chain carries TRBV29-1 and TRBJ2-5, with D unclear. Germline assignment: CDR1 SQVTM and CDR2 ANQGSEA. The CDR3 runs 14 residues. V was shortened by 4 bases and J by 5 bases, with 17 bases between the two germline ends. CDR3: CSVVWAYRGETQYF. DNA for the CDR3: TGCAGCGTTGTATGGGCCTACCGTGGGGAGACCCAGTACTTC.

The gene calls are TRBV7-2 and TRBJ1-2; D perhaps matches TRBD1 (5 bases). V lost 3 bases and J 2 bases, leaving 7 bases between the germline ends. CDR1 and CDR2 (germline): SGHTA, FQGNSA. The CDR3 extends over 13 amino acids. CDR3 nucleotide sequence: TGTGCCAGCAGCTTGGACACGAACTATGGCTACACCTTC. Translating gives CASSLDTNYGYTF.

V gene TRBV7-9 combines with J gene TRBJ2-7, with D hard to call. Germline V lookup: CDR1 SEHNR, CDR2 FQNEAQ (reference sequence). CDR3 size: 13 residues. The ends were cut back, 2 bases at V and 6 bases at J, with 11 bases in the middle. The CDR3 here is CASSLSSVREQYF. CDR3 in DNA: TGTGCCAGCAGCTTAAGTAGTGTCCGCGAGCAGTACTTC.

In DNA, the CDR3 is TGTGCCAGCAGCCTAACGGGACAGGAGAGCTCCTATAATTCACCCCTCCACTTT. Residues: CASSLTGQESSYNSPLHF. The V gene is TRBV7-2, the J gene TRBJ1-6; 8 bases align to TRBD1. The CDR3 has 18 amino acids. Per germline, CDR1 SGHTA and CDR2 FQGNSA. J lost 0 bases, V lost 5 bases, and 9 bases had no gene match. Looking up the rest from reference TRBV7-2 and TRBJ1-6 gives the full variable domain: GAGVSQSPSNKVTEKGKDVELRCDPISGHTALYWYRQSLGQGLEFLIYFQGNSAPDKSGLPSDRFSAERTGGSVSTLTIQRTQQEDSAVYLCASSLTGQESSYNSPLHFGNGTRLTVT.

The chain employs TRBV7-6 and TRBJ2-3; 9 bases are shared with TRBD1. The CDR3 length is 16 residues. Germline loops: CDR1 SGHVS, CDR2 FNYEAQ. The J segment lost 4 bases and the V segment lost 1 base, leaving 6 bases of the junction unmatched. The CDR3 coding sequence is TGTGCCAGCAGCTTAGGCGTGACAGGGGGTTCAGATACGCAGTATTTT. Translation: CASSLGVTGGSDTQYF.

This clone was detected only once. In DNA, the CDR3 is TGTGCCAGCAGCTTGAACCGGGGCACTGAAGCTTTCTTT. This translates into CASSLNRGTEAFF. This sequence joins TRBV5-8 and TRBJ1-1; D is uncertain. The CDR3 length is 13 residues. Trimming shortened V by 1 base and J by 4 bases, and 8 bases separated the two germline ends. Per the germline V gene, CDR1 is SGHTS and CDR2 is YDEGEE.

V gene TRBV7-6 combines with J gene TRBJ1-5; 8 nucleotides line up with TRBD1. CDR1 and CDR2 from the germline V gene are SGHVS and FNYEAQ. This CDR3 contains 15 residues. The trim removed 5 bases at V and 3 bases at J, leaving 6 bases unmatched. CDR3 nucleotides: TGTGCCAGCAGCCGACTGACAGGGGCCAATCAGCCCCAGCATTTT. Translating gives CASSRLTGANQPQHF. The full variable domain, rest sourced from reference TRBV7-6 and TRBJ1-5, is GAGVSQSPRYKVTKRGQDVALRCDPISGHVSLYWYRQALGQGPEFLTYFNYEAQQDKSGLPNDRFSAERPEGSISTLTIQRTEQRDSAMYRCASSRLTGANQPQHFGDGTRLSIL.

The chain uses TRBV7-8 and TRBJ1-1; D not resolved. Germline V gives CDR1 SGHVS, CDR2 FQNEAQ. V gave up 0 bases and J gave up 1 base, with 12 bases separating them. This CDR3 is built from 16 residues. CDR3 amino acids: CASSLARGGRNTEAFF. The CDR3 DNA reads TGTGCCAGCAGCTTAGCGCGGGGAGGAAGGAACACTGAAGCTTTCTTT.

V gene TRBV7-9 combines with J gene TRBJ1-6, with TRBD1 matching over 7 bases. The germline gives CDR1 SEHNR, CDR2 FQNEAQ (reference sequence). The CDR3 is 15 residues long. Trimming removed 1 base from V and 5 bases from J; junction bases left unmatched: 2. CDR3 loop: CASSLGTGDNSPLHF. For the CDR3, the DNA is TGTGCCAGCAGCTTAGGGACAGGCGATAATTCACCCCTCCACTTT.

The chain recombines TRBV6-6 with TRBJ1-2, with TRBD1 matching over 7 bases. The CDR3 covers 15 residues. Per germline, CDR1 MNHNY and CDR2 SVGAGI (reference sequence). V dropped 6 bases and J dropped 5; count of bases not matched to a gene: 12. The CDR3 sequence: CASSFYGTEIYGYTF. CDR3 DNA sequence: TGTGCCAGCAGCTTCTACGGGACAGAGATTTATGGCTACACCTTC.

This chain connects TRBV5-4 to TRBJ1-6, with a tentative D call TRBD1 (6 bases). This CDR3 contains 13 residues. Germline-derived CDR1 and CDR2 are SGHNT and YYREEE (reference sequence). The V end was cut by 4 bases, the J end by 4 bases, with 6 bases between. The CDR3 spells CASSDRYNSPLHF. The CDR3 DNA follows: TGTGCCAGCAGCGACAGGTATAATTCACCCCTCCACTTT.

This clone appeared a single time. The chain links TRBV6-1 to TRBJ2-1, with 11 positions matching TRBD2. The germline V gene has CDR1 MNHNS and CDR2 SASEGT. The CDR3 covers 17 residues. After removal of 3 bases from V and 1 base from J, the junction contained 5 bases not matched to a gene. The CDR3 nucleotides are TGTGCCAGCAGTGACCCTAGCGGGGGGCTGTCCTACAATGAGCAGTTCTTC. Encoded protein: CASSDPSGGLSYNEQFF.

V is TRBV7-2 and J is TRBJ2-6, with TRBD1 identical over 7 bases. The ends lost 4 bases at V and 0 bases at J; junction bases unmatched: 6. Germline V lookup: CDR1 SGHTA, CDR2 FQGNSA. The CDR3 is 17 amino acids. The CDR3 protein is CASSSPGQSSGANVLTF. The CDR3 coding sequence is TGTGCCAGCAGCTCCCCGGGACAGAGCTCTGGGGCCAACGTCCTGACTTTC.

The rearrangement links TRBV7-2 to TRBJ1-1, with D possibly being TRBD1 (5 bases). V shed 5 bases and J shed 1 base, with 11 bases lying between them. The CDR3 has 14 amino acids. Germline CDR1 is SGHTA and CDR2 is FQGNSA. The CDR3: CASSTTVSNTEAFF. DNA of the CDR3: TGTGCCAGCAGCACGACAGTCTCGAACACTGAAGCTTTCTTT.

V and J are TRBV4-2 and TRBJ1-1; 8 bases are shared with TRBD1. CDR1 and CDR2 from the germline V gene are LGHNA and YNFKEQ. V lost 0 bases to trimming and J lost 7 bases; unmatched junction nucleotides: 7. The CDR3 runs 15 residues. CDR3 loop: CASSQDTRTGIEAFF. The CDR3 bases are TGTGCCAGCAGCCAAGATACTCGGACAGGGATTGAAGCTTTCTTT.

The chain is built from TRBV13 and TRBJ1-2, with 9 positions matching TRBD1. The V and J ends lost 5 bases and 7 bases, in that order; junction bases with no gene match: 5. There are 13 residues in the CDR3. Germline V gene lookup returns CDR1 PRHDT and CDR2 FYEKMQ (reference sequence). The CDR3 loop reads CASSGDRVGGYTF. The CDR3 bases are TGTGCCAGCAGCGGGGACAGGGTGGGTGGCTACACCTTC.